Below, 25 T cell receptor beta chains from the same sample are listed, as sequenced in a study of T cells after posttransplantation cyclophosphamide. Assay: immunoSEQ multiplex PCR; the TCRdb copy retains only in-frame clones and omits some. This sample carries 25,000 to 35,000 clones, none of them present only once. Sequences were obtained from PBMCs. The receptors were sampled from a woman between 25 and 40 years old in good health and a related stem cell transplant donor.

This clone was observed at least ten times. The chain's CDR3 is CASRPRPCPKSGSFLDTQYF. In DNA, the CDR3 is TGTGCCAGCAGACCCCGCCCCTGCCCCAAGAGCGGTTCCTTTCTAGATACGCAGTATTTT. The V gene is TRBV11-3, the J gene TRBJ2-3; possibly TRBD2 for D (5 bases). There are 20 residues in the CDR3. Germline lookup yields CDR1 SGHNT and CDR2 YENEEA. V shed 6 bases and J shed 5 bases, with 33 bases lying between them.

This clone was recorded at least ten times. This sequence joins TRBV14 and TRBJ1-2; no reliable D call. CDR3 length: 14 residues. V was cut by 0 bases and J by 8 bases, with 13 bases left in between. CDR1 and CDR2 (germline): SGHDN, FVKESK. CDR3 sequence reads: CASSQDLTPWGYTF. CDR3 sequence (DNA): TGTGCCAGCAGCCAAGACCTTACACCTTGGGGCTACACCTTC.

This clone was seen many times. V usage is TRBV4-1 and J usage is TRBJ1-2; no clear D. This CDR3 is 14 amino acids long. Trimming removed 4 bases from V and 4 bases from J, with 13 bases in between. Germline values: CDR1 MGHRA, CDR2 YSYEKL. The CDR3 sequence: CASSRGWAGYGYTF. The CDR3 DNA sequence: TGCGCCAGCAGCCGCGGCTGGGCGGGCTATGGCTACACCTTC.

This clone was recorded at least ten times. The J gene is TRBJ1-1, the V gene TRBV19, with TRBD1 matching over 9 bases. This CDR3 region has 14 residues. CDR1 and CDR2 (germline): LNHDA, SQIVND (reference sequence). Germline trimming cut 6 bases from V and 4 bases from J; bases unmatched to any gene: 6. The CDR3 spells CASRQGAGGTEAFF. CDR3 sequence (DNA): TGTGCCAGTAGACAGGGGGCAGGCGGCACTGAAGCTTTCTTT.

The table lists this clone with many counts. The chain links TRBV5-4 to TRBJ1-6; 8 nucleotides align to TRBD1. The CDR3 spans 15 residues. V gave up 2 bases and J gave up 10 bases; unmatched junction bases: 8. Germline V gene lookup returns CDR1 SGHNT and CDR2 YYREEE (reference sequence). The CDR3 spells CASSLNTGGNSPLHF. The DNA for the CDR3 is TGTGCCAGCAGCTTAAACACAGGGGGGAACTCACCCCTCCACTTT. Drawing the rest from reference TRBV5-4 and TRBJ1-6, the complete variable domain is ETGVTQSPTHLIKTRGQQVTLRCSSQSGHNTVSWYQQALGQGPQFIFQYYREEENGRGNFPPRFSGLQFPNYSSELNVNALELDDSALYLCASSLNTGGNSPLHFGNGTRLTVT.

In this sample, this clone turned up many times. This chain links TRBV4-1 with TRBJ2-1; 7 nucleotides match TRBD1. CDR1 and CDR2 (germline): MGHRA, YSYEKL. Unmatched junction bases numbered 16, after V lost 2 bases and J lost 6 bases. This CDR3 has 18 residues. CDR3 nucleotides: TGCGCCAGCAGCCAACGACTGACACAGGGGCGCCTTCTCAATGAGCAGTTCTTC. It specifies CASSQRLTQGRLLNEQFF.

This clone was found many times. The chain is built from TRBV7-6 and TRBJ2-1; 13 nucleotides agree with TRBD2. This CDR3 is built from 17 residues. The V segment lost 2 bases and the J segment 9 bases; nucleotides outside the gene matches: 10. In germline, CDR1 is SGHVS, CDR2 FNYEAQ. The CDR3 is CASSLSSTSGGAGEQFF. The DNA of the CDR3 is TGTGCCAGCAGCTTATCTAGTACTAGCGGGGGGGCCGGTGAGCAGTTCTTC.

At least ten counts were recorded for this clone. The chain combines TRBV19 with TRBJ1-2, with TRBD1 matching 8 bases. V shed 1 base, J shed 4 bases, and the junction held 5 bases outside the gene matches. CDR1 is LNHDA, CDR2 SQIVND, per germline (reference sequence). This CDR3 spans 15 amino acids. The CDR3 nucleotides are TGTGCCAGTAGTATAGGGGACAGGAAAGTCTATGGCTACACCTTC. It yields the protein CASSIGDRKVYGYTF.

This clone was picked up many times. The V and J genes are TRBV7-8 and TRBJ2-7, with D tentatively TRBD2 (5 bases). The V and J ends lost 5 bases and 3 bases respectively, with 8 bases between them. CDR1 is SGHVS, CDR2 FQNEAQ, per germline. The CDR3 runs 12 residues. The CDR3 is CASSITSYEQYF. The CDR3 nucleotides are TGTGCCAGCAGCATAACTAGCTACGAGCAGTACTTC. Full variable domain (remainder filled in from reference TRBV7-8 and TRBJ2-7): GAGVSQSPRYKVAKRGQDVALRCDPISGHVSLFWYQQALGQGPEFLTYFQNEAQLDKSGLPSDRFFAERPEGSVSTLKIQRTQQEDSAVYLCASSITSYEQYFGPGTRLTVT.

CDR3 bases: TGTGCCAGCAGTGGACAGGGGGCGCGGACTGAAGCTTTCTTT. It specifies CASSGQGARTEAFF. The rearrangement uses TRBV6-6 and TRBJ1-1; TRBD1 aligns across 11 bases. V shed 5 bases and J 5 bases; nucleotides not matched to a gene: 4. This CDR3 is built from 14 residues. The germline gives CDR1 MNHNY, CDR2 SVGAGI (reference sequence).

This clone was recorded at least ten times. This rearrangement joins TRBV6-2 or TRBV6-3 to TRBJ2-1; 8 nucleotides agree with TRBD1. Losses at the gene ends were 2 bases for V and 6 bases for J; bases not matched to a gene: 0. The CDR3 is 13 residues long. CDR1 is MNHEY and CDR2 is SVGEGT in the germline V gene. The CDR3 here is CASSYGQGNEQFF. CDR3 DNA: TGTGCCAGCAGTTACGGACAGGGCAATGAGCAGTTCTTC.

This clone was recorded many times. The gene calls are TRBV7-9 and TRBJ2-2, with a possible D match to TRBD2 (6 bases). CDR3 length: 15 amino acids. In germline, CDR1 is SEHNR, CDR2 FQNEAQ (reference sequence). Trimming stripped 8 bases from V and 1 base from J, with 14 bases between. Here the CDR3 reads CASRRASENTGELFF. CDR3 in DNA: TGTGCCAGCCGTCGGGCTAGCGAGAACACCGGGGAGCTGTTTTTT.

This chain links TRBV9 with TRBJ2-1; 7 bases line up with TRBD2. CDR1 is SGDLS and CDR2 is YYNGEE in the germline V gene. The V gene end was trimmed by 2 bases and the J gene end by 9 bases; junction bases not matched to a gene: 17. The CDR3 extends over 17 amino acids. The CDR3, as DNA: TGTGCCAGCAGCGTCCCCAAGACTAGCCTGACTTCCGCTGAGCAGTTCTTC. It specifies CASSVPKTSLTSAEQFF.

This clone appeared many times. This chain uses TRBV27 with TRBJ2-7, with TRBD2 as a possible D gene (5 bases). V was cut by 8 bases and J by 0 bases, with 8 bases left in between. In germline, CDR1 is MNHEY, CDR2 SMNVEV (reference sequence). The CDR3 extends over 12 amino acids. The CDR3 DNA sequence: TGTGCCAGCCTTACTAGCTCCTACGAGCAGTACTTC. Protein: CASLTSSYEQYF.

This clone has ten or more counts. The CDR3 region has the DNA TGTGCCAGCAGCGGCCGGACAGGGGAGATTTTTGAAGCTTTCTTT. This encodes CASSGRTGEIFEAFF. The chain links TRBV7-2 to TRBJ1-1; 9 bases fit TRBD1. CDR1 SGHTA and CDR2 FQGNSA come from the germline V gene. The CDR3 length is 15 residues. After removal of 5 bases from V and 7 bases from J, the junction contained 11 bases not matched to a gene.

J is TRBJ2-7 and V is TRBV13; TRBD1 is a possible D gene (6 bases). The CDR3 extends over 14 amino acids. CDR1 and CDR2 (germline): PRHDT, FYEKMQ (reference sequence). V was shortened by 0 bases and J by 4 bases, with 10 bases between the two germline ends. Written as DNA, the CDR3 is TGTGCCAGCAGCTTAGGGGACAGAGATTACGAGCAGTACTTC. Amino acids: CASSLGDRDYEQYF. The entire variable domain, with the rest obtained from reference TRBV13 and TRBJ2-7, is as follows: AAGVIQSPRHLIKEKRETATLKCYPIPRHDTVYWYQQGPGQDPQFLISFYEKMQSDKGSIPDRFSAQQFSDYHSELNMSSLELGDSALYFCASSLGDRDYEQYFGPGTRLTVT.

There are many counts of this clone. The chain uses TRBV7-2 and TRBJ1-3; 7 positions agree with TRBD1. Germline trimming cut 5 bases from V and 4 bases from J; bases unmatched to any gene: 11. The germline CDR1 and CDR2 sequences are SGHTA and FQGNSA. The CDR3 loop spans 16 amino acids. DNA for the CDR3: TGTGCCAGCAGCCCGGACAGGTTCAGCGGAGGAAACACCATATATTTT. It specifies CASSPDRFSGGNTIYF.

This clone was picked up many times. The chain employs TRBV28 and TRBJ2-3, with TRBD1 matching over 8 bases. The germline V gene has CDR1 MDHEN and CDR2 SYDVKM. This CDR3 is built from 15 residues. The V gene end was trimmed by 7 bases and the J gene end by 1 base; junction bases not matched to a gene: 7. In DNA form, the CDR3 reads TGTGCCAGCAACCGATCGGGACAGGGCACAGATACGCAGTATTTT. Protein: CASNRSGQGTDTQYF. Based on the CDR3 plus reference TRBV28 and TRBJ2-3, the full variable domain is DVKVTQSSRYLVKRTGEKVFLECVQDMDHENMFWYRQDPGLGLRLIYFSYDVKMKEKGDIPEGYSVSREKKERFSLILESASTNQTSMYLCASNRSGQGTDTQYFGPGTRLTVL.

The chain recombines TRBV27 with TRBJ2-5, with a possible D match to TRBD1 (6 bases). With 4 bases removed from V and 1 base from J, the gap between germline ends came to 19 bases. Germline loops: CDR1 MNHEY, CDR2 SMNVEV (reference sequence). The CDR3 spans 17 residues. CDR3 residues: CASSSGSTGTLQETQYF. As DNA, the CDR3 is TGTGCCAGCAGTTCCGGTTCGACAGGTACCCTCCAAGAGACCCAGTACTTC.

At least ten counts were recorded for this clone. The rearrangement links TRBV7-2 to TRBJ2-4; 8 bases fit TRBD1. The CDR3 runs 17 residues. Germline CDR1 is SGHTA and CDR2 is FQGNSA. Trimming at V came to 5 bases and at J to 1 base, leaving 10 bases not matched to a gene. CDR3 amino acids: CASSLTPGGSAKNIQYF. The CDR3 DNA follows: TGTGCCAGCAGCCTTACCCCAGGGGGCTCCGCCAAAAACATTCAGTACTTC.

This clone was seen at least ten times. This sequence joins TRBV6-1 and TRBJ2-5; D remains unclear. Trimming stripped 6 bases from V and 4 bases from J, with 12 bases between. This CDR3 has 13 amino acids. Germline assignment: CDR1 MNHNS and CDR2 SASEGT. CDR3 protein: CASRARVGETQYF. The CDR3, as DNA: TGTGCCAGCAGAGCACGGGTCGGAGAGACCCAGTACTTC.

This clone was seen more than once but under ten times. The rearrangement links TRBV4-1 to TRBJ1-5; D ambiguous. V was pared by 2 bases and J by 2 bases, with 7 bases between. The CDR3 spans 14 residues. Germline V lookup: CDR1 MGHRA, CDR2 YSYEKL. The CDR3: CASSQYSGNQPQHF. In DNA, the CDR3 is TGCGCCAGCAGCCAATATAGCGGCAATCAGCCCCAGCATTTT.

The V and J genes are TRBV12-3 or TRBV12-4 and TRBJ2-6; D is uncertain. Trimming stripped 8 bases from V and 0 bases from J, with 14 bases between. The CDR3 has 16 residues. This chain's CDR3 is CASSGSLSSGANVLTF. The CDR3 DNA is TGTGCCAGCTCCGGGTCTTTGAGCTCTGGGGCCAACGTCCTGACTTTC.

Ten or more counts support this clone. This chain links TRBV7-9 with TRBJ1-5, with TRBD1 matching over 7 bases. The CDR3 consists of 14 residues. V shed 7 bases and J 3 bases; nucleotides not matched to a gene: 6. CDR1 is SEHNR and CDR2 is FQNEAQ in the germline V gene (reference sequence). The DNA of the CDR3 is TGTGCCAGCAACACCGGGACAGCCAATCAGCCCCAGCATTTT. It translates to CASNTGTANQPQHF.

This chain joins TRBV4-2 and TRBJ1-5; D may be TRBD1 (5 bases). CDR3 size: 14 residues. The germline V gene has CDR1 LGHNA and CDR2 YNFKEQ. Deletions cut 0 bases from V and 6 bases from J, with 9 bases between. This CDR3 reads CASSQEWRGQPQHF. The CDR3 nucleotides are TGTGCCAGCAGCCAAGAGTGGAGGGGTCAGCCCCAGCATTTT.